This T cell receptor beta chain is drawn from a study of cytomegalovirus exposure and HLA in healthy donors. The PCR made use of 60 Vbeta and 13 Jbeta primers. Clones were read by immunoSEQ multiplex PCR, and TCRdb kept only the in-frame ones, dropping some. This sample has about 81,000 clones, with 77% found just once. CDR3 length equals 16 residues. In germline, CDR1 is SGHTA, CDR2 FQGNSA. V was pared by 4 bases and J by 0 bases, with 12 bases between. The chain joins TRBV7-2 to TRBJ2-2; D gene unclear. The receptor comes from a middle-aged man in good health and CMV-seropositive. Source material: PBMCs. The CDR3 DNA sequence: TGTGCCAGCAGCTCCCACGGGTGGGCGAACACCGGGGAGCTGTTTTTT. Residues: CASSSHGWANTGELFF.